The rows below give T cell receptor beta chains drawn from one sample of a study of blood T cell repertoires in COVID-19. The data were produced by immunoSEQ multiplex PCR, yet TCRdb's version contains in-frame clones alone and is incomplete. The repertoire holds 250,000 or so clones, with 80% to 95% as singletons. Sequencing was done on a sample of PBMCs or T cells enriched from blood (not recorded which). The receptors were gathered from a man between 40 and 49 years old who had been exposed to COVID-19. Each CDR3 is given with its conserved first and last residue. D genes are given only for firm matches. Not every row has a clone size; where given, it reads once, few, many or a size class.

clone size,V gene,J gene,D gene,CDR3 length,CDR3 DNA,CDR3 protein
-,TRBV15,TRBJ2-2,-,12,TGTGCCACCAGCACTCCCACCGGGGAGCTGTTTTTT,CATSTPTGELFF
-,TRBV24-1,TRBJ2-2,-,16,TGTGCCACCAGTGATTTAGTCCAGGGCGCTACCGGGGAGCTGTTTTTT,CATSDLVQGATGELFF
-,TRBV27,TRBJ2-7,-,14,TGTGCCAGCAGTTTCGGGAACCCGGTCTACGAGCAGTACTTC,CASSFGNPVYEQYF
-,TRBV7-9,TRBJ2-2,TRBD1,15,TGTGCCAGCAGCTGGGACAGGGTAAACACCGGGGAGCTGTTTTTT,CASSWDRVNTGELFF
few,TRBV3-1/TRBV3-2,TRBJ2-7,TRBD1,13,TGTGCCAGCAGCCCGAGGGGGCCCTACGAGCAGTACTTC,CASSPRGPYEQYF
-,TRBV27,TRBJ2-7,-,17,TGTGCCAGCAGTTTACAATTTTCAGGGGTAGGGGGTTACGAGCAGTACTTC,CASSLQFSGVGGYEQYF
-,TRBV6-5,TRBJ1-5,-,13,TGTGCCAGCAGTCGACAGGCAAATCAGCCCCAGCATTTT,CASSRQANQPQHF
-,TRBV14,TRBJ1-2,TRBD1,15,TGTGCCAGCAGCCAAGATCCAGGACAGGGATATGGCTACACCTTC,CASSQDPGQGYGYTF
-,TRBV7-9,TRBJ2-3,TRBD2,14,TGTGCCAGTCCGACTAGCGATAGCACAGATACGCAGTATTTT,CASPTSDSTDTQYF
few,TRBV28,TRBJ2-3,-,11,TGTGCCAGCAGTTCTCTAGATACGCAGTATTTT,CASSSLDTQYF
-,TRBV10-2,TRBJ1-5,-,13,TGCGCCAGCAGTGAGGCAGGGAATCAGCCCCAGCATTTT,CASSEAGNQPQHF
-,TRBV5-1,TRBJ2-1,TRBD1,14,TGCGCCAGCAGTGGGCAGGGGGCCCTCAATGAGCAGTTCTTC,CASSGQGALNEQFF
-,TRBV6-4,TRBJ2-1,TRBD2,14,TGTGCCAGCAGGCCGGGACTAGAATTCGGGGAGCAGTTCTTC,CASRPGLEFGEQFF
-,TRBV6-1,TRBJ1-3,-,16,TGTGCCAGCAGTGACCCAGGGTCCAGCTCTGGAAACACCATATATTTT,CASSDPGSSSGNTIYF
-,TRBV12-5,TRBJ1-5,-,11,TGTGCTAGTGGTTCCGACACGTCCCAGCATTTT,CASGSDTSQHF
-,TRBV30,TRBJ1-1,-,14,TGTGCCTGGAGTAGGTTCGGGGGGCAGACTGAAGCTTTCTTT,CAWSRFGGQTEAFF
-,TRBV7-9,TRBJ2-5,TRBD2,16,TGTGCCAGCAGCTCCCTCTCCGGGACTAGCAGGGAGACCCAGTACTTC,CASSSLSGTSRETQYF
-,TRBV13,TRBJ1-1,TRBD1,12,TGTGCCAGCAGCAGGACAGGGGTTGAAGCTTTCTTT,CASSRTGVEAFF
-,TRBV27,TRBJ2-2,TRBD2,18,TGTGCCAGCAGTGGACTAGCGGGAGGGACCTCGAACACCGGGGAGCTGTTTTTT,CASSGLAGGTSNTGELFF
once,TRBV6-5,TRBJ2-3,-,14,TGTGCCAGCAGCCCAATGACACCCGCAGATACGCAGTATTTT,CASSPMTPADTQYF
-,TRBV9,TRBJ2-5,TRBD2,14,TGTGCCAGCAGCGGGCGGACTAGCCAAGAGACCCAGTACTTC,CASSGRTSQETQYF
-,TRBV30,TRBJ1-5,-,15,TGTGCCTGGAGTGTTGGGAGCGGACCTTATCAGCCCCAGCATTTT,CAWSVGSGPYQPQHF
-,TRBV19,TRBJ2-1,-,14,TGTGCCAGTACCCCGACTAGCTCCTACAATGAGCAGTTCTTC,CASTPTSSYNEQFF
few,TRBV6-4,TRBJ2-3,TRBD2,15,TGTGCCAGCAGTGCCGTAGCGGGAAACGCAGATACGCAGTATTTT,CASSAVAGNADTQYF
-,TRBV5-1,TRBJ1-2,TRBD1,14,TGCGCCAGCAGCTCGACAGGGGGCGGATATGGCTACACCTTC,CASSSTGGGYGYTF
-,TRBV3-1/TRBV3-2,TRBJ2-5,TRBD2,17,TGTGCCAGCAGCCCCGAGACTAGCGGGGGTGGGGCCGAGACCCAGTACTTC,CASSPETSGGGAETQYF
-,TRBV3-1/TRBV3-2,TRBJ2-2,-,14,TGTGCCAGCAGCCAAGCCCCAGGGTCCGGGGAGCTGTTTTTT,CASSQAPGSGELFF
-,TRBV7-8,TRBJ2-2,-,16,TGTGCCAGCAGCCCTAGGACAGACGCGAACACCGGGGAGCTGTTTTTT,CASSPRTDANTGELFF
-,TRBV27,TRBJ1-1,-,16,TGTGCCAGCAGTTTATGGCGGGGGGCAATGAACACTGAAGCTTTCTTT,CASSLWRGAMNTEAFF
-,TRBV3-1/TRBV3-2,TRBJ2-7,TRBD1,15,TGTGCCAGCAGCCAGGCTGACAGGGGTCCATACGAGCAGTACTTC,CASSQADRGPYEQYF
-,TRBV10-3,TRBJ2-2,TRBD2,18,TGTGCCATCAGTGCTGATAGCGGGGACCTCGCGAACACCGGGGAGCTGTTTTTT,CAISADSGDLANTGELFF
-,TRBV9,TRBJ1-3,-,14,TGTGCCAGCAGCCAAACAGGGACTGGAAACACCATATATTTT,CASSQTGTGNTIYF
-,TRBV15,TRBJ2-7,TRBD2,16,TGTGCCACCAGCAGAGATAAGGGACTAGCACATTACGAGCAGTACTTC,CATSRDKGLAHYEQYF
-,TRBV7-2,TRBJ1-4,TRBD1,17,TGTGCCAGCAGCTTCGGCAACTTCCAGGGGGCAAGGGAAAAACTGTTTTTT,CASSFGNFQGAREKLFF
-,TRBV12-3/TRBV12-4,TRBJ2-3,-,13,TGTGCCAGCAGGCGAGGGGGAGCAGATACGCAGTATTTT,CASRRGGADTQYF
once,TRBV2,TRBJ1-5,-,15,TGTGCCAGCAGTGAAGTTTCCAGAAACAATCAGCCCCAGCATTTT,CASSEVSRNNQPQHF
-,TRBV24-1,TRBJ2-1,TRBD2,13,TGTGCCACCAGTGCCAGCGGGAGGCCAGAGCAGTTCTTC,CATSASGRPEQFF
few,TRBV19,TRBJ2-1,-,13,TGTGCCAGTAGTATTGTAAGCGTGCATGAGCAGTTCTTC,CASSIVSVHEQFF
-,TRBV19,TRBJ1-4,-,13,TGTGCCACCCGACCCTGGGGCAGTGAAAAACTGTTTTTT,CATRPWGSEKLFF
-,TRBV5-1,TRBJ2-1,TRBD2,16,TGCGCCAGCAGCTTAAGCGGGATTAACTCCCACAATGAGCAGTTCTTC,CASSLSGINSHNEQFF
-,TRBV9,TRBJ2-7,-,13,TGTGCCAGCAGCGCTAGTCCCCTAGCCGAGCAGTACTTC,CASSASPLAEQYF
-,TRBV7-9,TRBJ2-1,TRBD2,17,TGTGCCAGCAGCCCGACTAGCGGGAGGGCCGGGGCCGCTGAGCAGTTCTTC,CASSPTSGRAGAAEQFF
-,TRBV7-9,TRBJ2-7,TRBD1,17,TGTGCCAGCAGCCTAGGCCCGGACAGGACGAGCTCCTACGAGCAGTACTTC,CASSLGPDRTSSYEQYF
-,TRBV4-3,TRBJ1-1,-,18,TGCGCCAGCAGCCAAGACGTTTGGTTTCGACGGGGGAACACTGAAGCTTTCTTT,CASSQDVWFRRGNTEAFF
-,TRBV6-2/TRBV6-3,TRBJ1-2,-,12,TGTGCCAGCAGTATTGCTCAGGGGGGCTACACCTTC,CASSIAQGGYTF
once,TRBV7-9,TRBJ2-2,-,13,TGTGCCAGCAGCTTACTATTCACCGGGGAGCTGTTTTTT,CASSLLFTGELFF
-,TRBV19,TRBJ1-4,-,14,TGTGCCAGTAGTATCGTCCCGGCTAATGAAAAACTGTTTTTT,CASSIVPANEKLFF
-,TRBV27,TRBJ1-1,TRBD1,16,TGTGCCAGCAGTTTGACGACAGGGACGGGATTCACTGAAGCTTTCTTT,CASSLTTGTGFTEAFF
once,TRBV10-3,TRBJ1-1,-,15,TGTGCCATCAGTGAGTCTAACAGGATGAACACTGAAGCTTTCTTT,CAISESNRMNTEAFF
-,TRBV19,TRBJ2-1,TRBD2,18,TGTGCCAGTAGCCCCGGGACTAGCGGGACGAGCTCCTACAATGAGCAGTTCTTC,CASSPGTSGTSSYNEQFF
-,TRBV30,TRBJ2-7,TRBD2,19,TGTGCCTGGAGTGTCGGGACACGGACCCCGGGACTAGCGACTTACGAGCAGTACTTC,CAWSVGTRTPGLATYEQYF
-,TRBV3-1/TRBV3-2,TRBJ1-2,-,16,TGTGCCAGCAGCCCCCGGGGGGGGGCCCTAACTTATGGCTACACCTTC,CASSPRGGALTYGYTF
-,TRBV20-1,TRBJ1-5,-,11,TGCAGTGCTGTCCGAGGGGGGCCCCAGCATTTT,CSAVRGGPQHF
-,TRBV7-9,TRBJ2-3,TRBD2,15,TGTGCCAGCAGCGGAGGAAGCGGGGCAACAGATACGCAGTATTTT,CASSGGSGATDTQYF
once,TRBV5-6,TRBJ1-1,-,13,TGTGCCAGCAGCTTTCCGGGGGGCACTGAAGCTTTCTTT,CASSFPGGTEAFF
-,TRBV30,TRBJ2-5,-,14,TGTGCCTGGAGGGGCGCTTGGGCCCAAGAGACCCAGTACTTC,CAWRGAWAQETQYF
-,TRBV11-2,TRBJ2-2,TRBD1,16,TGTGCCAGCAGCTGGCCCCCGGGACAGGCGGCCGGGGAGCTGTTTTTT,CASSWPPGQAAGELFF
-,TRBV5-1,TRBJ1-5,-,14,TGCGCCAGCAGCTTGCTTGGCGGTACGGGGGCCCAGCATTTT,CASSLLGGTGAQHF
-,TRBV9,TRBJ2-3,-,15,TGTGCCAGCAGCGTAGGTGCAGGGTACACAGATACGCAGTATTTT,CASSVGAGYTDTQYF
-,TRBV2,TRBJ2-5,TRBD2,14,TGTGCCAGCAGTAGACTAGCGGGGCAAGAGACCCAGTACTTC,CASSRLAGQETQYF